This paragraph reports one TCR beta chain. The antigen is not known. The trim removed 5 bases at V and 13 bases at J, leaving 10 bases unmatched. This CDR3 is built from 13 residues. The germline CDR1 and CDR2 sequences are SGHRS and YFSETQ. The sample comes from a study of shared clonotypes between healthy human individuals. Broader study findings: The study found roughly 5.3% of naive CD4 clonotypes shared across a handful of donors. Generally, naive subsets (rather than memory subsets) showed larger estimated richness.

The table came from immunoSEQ multiplex PCR; TCRdb's copy has only in-frame clones and leaves some out. The profile shows 1,500,000 or so clones, approximately 98.5% of them singletons. The chain uses TRBV5-1 and TRBJ2-3; 10 bases align to TRBD2. The clonotype originates from a man younger than 45 in good health. Sequencing was carried out using naive CD4+ T cells sorted from blood. Subset given: CD45RA+ positively selected. CDR3 loop: CASSQAGGPEEYF. The CDR3 DNA is TGCGCCAGCAGTCAAGCGGGAGGGCCAGAGGAGTATTTT.